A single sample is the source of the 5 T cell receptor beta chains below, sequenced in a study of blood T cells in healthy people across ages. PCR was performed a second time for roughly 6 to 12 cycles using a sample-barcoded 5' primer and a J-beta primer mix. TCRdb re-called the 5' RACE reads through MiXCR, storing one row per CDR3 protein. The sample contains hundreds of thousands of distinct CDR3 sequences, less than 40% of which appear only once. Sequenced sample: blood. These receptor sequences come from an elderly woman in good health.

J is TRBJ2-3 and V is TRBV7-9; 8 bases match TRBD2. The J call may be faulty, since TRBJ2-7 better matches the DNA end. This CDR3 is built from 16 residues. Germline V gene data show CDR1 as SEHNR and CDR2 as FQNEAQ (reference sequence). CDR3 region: CASSPPTSGGSYEQYF. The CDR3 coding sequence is TGTGCCAGCAGCCCCCCAACTAGCGGCGGGTCCTACGAGCAGTACTTC.

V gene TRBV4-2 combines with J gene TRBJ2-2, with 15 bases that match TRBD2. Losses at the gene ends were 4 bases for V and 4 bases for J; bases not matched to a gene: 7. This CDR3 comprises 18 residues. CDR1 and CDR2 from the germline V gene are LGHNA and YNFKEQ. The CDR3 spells CASSLGLAGGHSTGELFF. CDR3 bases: TGTGCCAGCAGCCTGGGACTAGCGGGGGGACACTCCACCGGGGAGCTGTTTTTT.

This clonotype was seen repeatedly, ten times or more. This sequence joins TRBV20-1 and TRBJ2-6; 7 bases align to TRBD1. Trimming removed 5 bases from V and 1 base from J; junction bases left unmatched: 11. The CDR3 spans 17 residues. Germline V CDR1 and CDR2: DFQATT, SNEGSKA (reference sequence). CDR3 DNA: TGCAGTGCTGGAGGACAGGTCAAAGGGTCTGGGGCCAACGTCCTGACTTTC. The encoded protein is CSAGGQVKGSGANVLTF.

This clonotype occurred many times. CDR3 loop: CASSSPGTGGKETQYF. CDR3 sequence (DNA): TGTGCCAGCAGTTCCCCGGGGACAGGGGGCAAGGAGACCCAGTACTTC. The V and J genes are TRBV6-6 and TRBJ2-5; 12 bases line up with TRBD1. This CDR3 has 16 amino acids. The germline gives CDR1 MNHNY, CDR2 SVGAGI (reference sequence). V dropped 4 bases and J dropped 5; count of bases not matched to a gene: 8.

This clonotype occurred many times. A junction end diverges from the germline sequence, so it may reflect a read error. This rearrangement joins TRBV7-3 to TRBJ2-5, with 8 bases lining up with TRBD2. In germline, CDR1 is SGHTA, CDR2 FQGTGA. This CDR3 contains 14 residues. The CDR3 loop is CASSSSGAQETQYF. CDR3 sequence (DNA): TGCGCCAGCAGCAGTAGCGGGGCACAAGAGACCCAGTACTTC.